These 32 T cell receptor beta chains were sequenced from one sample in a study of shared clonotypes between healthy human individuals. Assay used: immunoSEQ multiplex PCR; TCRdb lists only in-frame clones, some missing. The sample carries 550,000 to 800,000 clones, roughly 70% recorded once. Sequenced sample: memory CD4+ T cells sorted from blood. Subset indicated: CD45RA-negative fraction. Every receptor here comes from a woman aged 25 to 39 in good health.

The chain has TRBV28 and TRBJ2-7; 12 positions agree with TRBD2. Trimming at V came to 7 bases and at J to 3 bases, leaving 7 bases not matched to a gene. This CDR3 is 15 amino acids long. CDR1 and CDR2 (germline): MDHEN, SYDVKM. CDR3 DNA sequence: TGTGCCAGCATCTCACTAGCGGGAGGAAACTACGAGCAGTACTTC. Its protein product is CASISLAGGNYEQYF.

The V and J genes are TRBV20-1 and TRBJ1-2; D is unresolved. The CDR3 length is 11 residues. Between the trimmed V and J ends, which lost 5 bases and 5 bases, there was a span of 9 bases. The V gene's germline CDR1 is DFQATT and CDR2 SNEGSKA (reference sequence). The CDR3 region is CSAFMQYGYTF. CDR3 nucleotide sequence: TGCAGTGCTTTCATGCAGTATGGCTACACCTTC.

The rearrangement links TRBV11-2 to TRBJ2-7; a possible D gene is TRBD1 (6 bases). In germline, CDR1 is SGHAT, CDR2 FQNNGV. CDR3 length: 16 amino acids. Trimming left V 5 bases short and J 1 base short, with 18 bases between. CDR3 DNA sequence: TGTGCCAGCAGCACCTACCGGGACACCCGATCCTACGAGCAGTACTTC. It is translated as CASSTYRDTRSYEQYF.

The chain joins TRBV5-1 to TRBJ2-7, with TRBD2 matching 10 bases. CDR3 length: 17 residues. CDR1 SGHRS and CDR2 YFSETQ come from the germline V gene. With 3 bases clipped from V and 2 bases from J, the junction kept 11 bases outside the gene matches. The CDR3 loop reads CASSSLPTSGSPYEQYF. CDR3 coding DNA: TGCGCCAGCAGCTCCTTACCGACTAGCGGGTCCCCCTACGAGCAGTACTTC.

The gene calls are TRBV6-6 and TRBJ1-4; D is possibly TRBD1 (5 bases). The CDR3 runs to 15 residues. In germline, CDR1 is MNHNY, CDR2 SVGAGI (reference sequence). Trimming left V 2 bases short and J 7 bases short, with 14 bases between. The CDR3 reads CASSYDGGSREKLFF. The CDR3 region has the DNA TGTGCCAGCAGTTACGACGGGGGGAGTCGTGAAAAACTGTTTTTT.

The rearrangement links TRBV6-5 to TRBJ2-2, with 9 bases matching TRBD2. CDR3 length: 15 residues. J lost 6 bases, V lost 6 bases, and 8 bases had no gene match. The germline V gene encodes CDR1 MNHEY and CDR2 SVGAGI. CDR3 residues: CASRYGGREAGELFF. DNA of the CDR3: TGTGCCAGCAGATATGGCGGGAGGGAGGCCGGGGAGCTGTTTTTT.

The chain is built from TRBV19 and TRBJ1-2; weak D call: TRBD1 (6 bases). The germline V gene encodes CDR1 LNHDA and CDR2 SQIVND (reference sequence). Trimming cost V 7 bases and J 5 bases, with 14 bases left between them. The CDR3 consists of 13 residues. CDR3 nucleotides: TGTGCCAGTATAGGGGGAAACGCATATGGCTACACCTTC. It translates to CASIGGNAYGYTF.

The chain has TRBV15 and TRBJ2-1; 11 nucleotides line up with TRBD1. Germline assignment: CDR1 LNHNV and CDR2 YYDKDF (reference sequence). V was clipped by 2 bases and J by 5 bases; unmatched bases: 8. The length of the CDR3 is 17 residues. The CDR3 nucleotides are TGTGCCACCAGCAGACGGACAGGGGGCCGGAGTCACAATGAGCAGTTCTTC. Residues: CATSRRTGGRSHNEQFF.

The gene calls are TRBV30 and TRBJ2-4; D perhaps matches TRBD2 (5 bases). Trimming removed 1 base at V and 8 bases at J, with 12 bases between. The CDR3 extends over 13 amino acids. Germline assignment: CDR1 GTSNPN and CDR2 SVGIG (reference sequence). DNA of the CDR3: TGTGCCTGGAGTGCTGGGCTCGGGGACATTCAGTACTTC. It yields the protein CAWSAGLGDIQYF.

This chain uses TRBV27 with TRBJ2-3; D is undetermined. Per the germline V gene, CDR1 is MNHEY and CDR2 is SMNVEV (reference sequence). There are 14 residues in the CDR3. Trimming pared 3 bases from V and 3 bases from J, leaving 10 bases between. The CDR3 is CASSFGVGTDTQYF. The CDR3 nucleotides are TGTGCCAGCAGTTTCGGCGTGGGAACAGATACGCAGTATTTT.

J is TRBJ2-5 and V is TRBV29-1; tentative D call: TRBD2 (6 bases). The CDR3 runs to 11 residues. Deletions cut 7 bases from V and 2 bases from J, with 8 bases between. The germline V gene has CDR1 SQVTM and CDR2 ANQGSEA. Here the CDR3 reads CSGGEQETQYF. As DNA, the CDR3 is TGCAGCGGCGGGGAGCAAGAGACCCAGTACTTC.

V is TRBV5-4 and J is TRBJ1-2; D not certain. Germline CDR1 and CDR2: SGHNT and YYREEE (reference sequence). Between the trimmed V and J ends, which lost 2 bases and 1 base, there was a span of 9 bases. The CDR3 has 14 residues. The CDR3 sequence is CASSFLGDNYGYTF. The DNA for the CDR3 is TGTGCCAGCAGCTTTCTCGGGGATAACTATGGCTACACCTTC.

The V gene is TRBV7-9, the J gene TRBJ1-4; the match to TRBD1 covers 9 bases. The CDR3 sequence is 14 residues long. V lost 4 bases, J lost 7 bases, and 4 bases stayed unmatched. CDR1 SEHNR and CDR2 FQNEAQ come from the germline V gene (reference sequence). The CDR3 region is CASSSGQGSEKLFF. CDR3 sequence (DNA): TGTGCCAGCAGCTCGGGACAGGGAAGTGAAAAACTGTTTTTT.

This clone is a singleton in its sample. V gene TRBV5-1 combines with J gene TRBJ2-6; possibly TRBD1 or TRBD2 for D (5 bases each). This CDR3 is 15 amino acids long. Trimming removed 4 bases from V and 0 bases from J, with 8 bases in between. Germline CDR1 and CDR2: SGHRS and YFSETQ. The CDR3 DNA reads TGCGCCAGCAGCGCAGGGAGCTCTGGGGCCAACGTCCTGACTTTC. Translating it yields CASSAGSSGANVLTF.

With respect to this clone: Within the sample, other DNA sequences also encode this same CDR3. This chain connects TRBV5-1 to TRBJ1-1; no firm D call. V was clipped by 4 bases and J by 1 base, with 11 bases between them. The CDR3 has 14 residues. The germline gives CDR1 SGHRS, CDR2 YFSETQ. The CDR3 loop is CASSLGPGNTEAFF. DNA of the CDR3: TGCGCCAGCAGCCTCGGACCGGGGAACACTGAAGCTTTCTTT.

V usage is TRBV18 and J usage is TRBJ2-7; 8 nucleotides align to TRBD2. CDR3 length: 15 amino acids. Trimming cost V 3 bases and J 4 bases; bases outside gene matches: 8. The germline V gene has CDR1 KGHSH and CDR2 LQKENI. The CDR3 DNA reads TGTGCCAGCTCACCGACCGGGACTAGTGCGTACGAGCAGTACTTC. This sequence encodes CASSPTGTSAYEQYF.

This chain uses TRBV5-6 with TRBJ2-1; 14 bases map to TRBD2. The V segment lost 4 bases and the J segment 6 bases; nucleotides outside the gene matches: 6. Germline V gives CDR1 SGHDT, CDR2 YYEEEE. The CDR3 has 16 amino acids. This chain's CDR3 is CASSQGLAGVSNEQFF. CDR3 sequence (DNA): TGTGCCAGCAGCCAGGGACTAGCGGGAGTAAGCAATGAGCAGTTCTTC.

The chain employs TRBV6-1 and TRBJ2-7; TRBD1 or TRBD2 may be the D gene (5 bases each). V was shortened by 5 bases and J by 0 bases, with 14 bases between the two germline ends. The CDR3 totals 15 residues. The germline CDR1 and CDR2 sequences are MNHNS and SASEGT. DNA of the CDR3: TGTGCCAGCAGTACACAGGTGGGGAGCTCCTACGAGCAGTACTTC. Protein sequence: CASSTQVGSSYEQYF.

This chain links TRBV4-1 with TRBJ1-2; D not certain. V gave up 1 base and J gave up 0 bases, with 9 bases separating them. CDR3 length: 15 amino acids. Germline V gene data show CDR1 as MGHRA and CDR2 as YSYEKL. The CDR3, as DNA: TGCGCCAGCAGCCAAGTTTACGCAGCTAACTATGGCTACACCTTC. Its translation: CASSQVYAANYGYTF.

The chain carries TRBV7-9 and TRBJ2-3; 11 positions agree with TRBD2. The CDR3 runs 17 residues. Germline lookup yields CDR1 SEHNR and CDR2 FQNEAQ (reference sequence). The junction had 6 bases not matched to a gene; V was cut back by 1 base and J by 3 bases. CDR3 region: CASSLGASGRFTDTQYF. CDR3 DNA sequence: TGTGCCAGCAGCTTAGGGGCTAGCGGGAGGTTTACAGATACGCAGTATTTT.

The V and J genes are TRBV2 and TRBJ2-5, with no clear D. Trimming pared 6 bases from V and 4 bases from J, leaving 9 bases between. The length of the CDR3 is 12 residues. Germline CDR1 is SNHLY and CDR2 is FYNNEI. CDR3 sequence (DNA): TGTGCCAGCAGCTCCGTGCCAGAGACCCAGTACTTC. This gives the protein CASSSVPETQYF.

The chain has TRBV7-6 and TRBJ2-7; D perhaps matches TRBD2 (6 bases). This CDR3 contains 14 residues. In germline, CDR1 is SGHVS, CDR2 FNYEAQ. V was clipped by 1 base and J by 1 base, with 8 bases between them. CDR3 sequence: CASSLDGGSYEQYF. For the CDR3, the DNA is TGTGCCAGCAGCTTAGACGGGGGTTCCTACGAGCAGTACTTC.

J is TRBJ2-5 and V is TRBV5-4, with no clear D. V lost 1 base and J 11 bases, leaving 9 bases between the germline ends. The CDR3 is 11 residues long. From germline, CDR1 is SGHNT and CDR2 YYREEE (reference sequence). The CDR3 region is CASSLSSEQYF. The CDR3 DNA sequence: TGTGCCAGCAGCTTGTCGTCAGAGCAGTACTTC. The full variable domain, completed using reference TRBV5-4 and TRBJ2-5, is ETGVTQSPTHLIKTRGQQVTLRCSSQSGHNTVSWYQQALGQGPQFIFQYYREEENGRGNFPPRFSGLQFPNYSSELNVNALELDDSALYLCASSLSSEQYFGPGTRLLVL.

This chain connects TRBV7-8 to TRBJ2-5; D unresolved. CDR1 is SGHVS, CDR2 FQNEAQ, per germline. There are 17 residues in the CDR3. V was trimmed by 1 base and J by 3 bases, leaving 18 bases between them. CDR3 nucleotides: TGTGCCAGCAGCTTAGGAGTCATGGCAGGAGTAAAAGAGACCCAGTACTTC. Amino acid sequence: CASSLGVMAGVKETQYF. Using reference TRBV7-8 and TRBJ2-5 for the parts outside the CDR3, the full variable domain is GAGVSQSPRYKVAKRGQDVALRCDPISGHVSLFWYQQALGQGPEFLTYFQNEAQLDKSGLPSDRFFAERPEGSVSTLKIQRTQQEDSAVYLCASSLGVMAGVKETQYFGPGTRLLVL.

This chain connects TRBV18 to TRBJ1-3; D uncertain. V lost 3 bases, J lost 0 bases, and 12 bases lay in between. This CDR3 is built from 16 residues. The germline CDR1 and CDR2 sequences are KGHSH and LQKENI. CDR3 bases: TGTGCCAGCTCACCTCCCTACACAAGCTCTGGAAACACCATATATTTT. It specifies CASSPPYTSSGNTIYF.

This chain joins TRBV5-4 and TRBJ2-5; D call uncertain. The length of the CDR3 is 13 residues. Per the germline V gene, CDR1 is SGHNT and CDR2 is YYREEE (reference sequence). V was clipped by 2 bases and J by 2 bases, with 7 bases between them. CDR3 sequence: CASSLSEQETQYF. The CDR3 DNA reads TGTGCCAGCAGCTTAAGCGAACAAGAGACCCAGTACTTC.

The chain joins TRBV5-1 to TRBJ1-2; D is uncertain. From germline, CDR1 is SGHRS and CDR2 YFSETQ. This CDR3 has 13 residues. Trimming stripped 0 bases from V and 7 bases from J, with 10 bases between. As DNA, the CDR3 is TGCGCCAGCAGCTTGGTTGGTGCGGGTGGCTACACCTTC. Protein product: CASSLVGAGGYTF.

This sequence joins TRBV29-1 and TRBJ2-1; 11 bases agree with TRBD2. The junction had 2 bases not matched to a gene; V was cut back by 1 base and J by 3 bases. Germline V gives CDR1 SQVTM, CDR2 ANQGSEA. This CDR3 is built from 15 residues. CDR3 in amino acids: CSVEGGTSGYNEQFF. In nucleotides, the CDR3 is TGCAGCGTTGAAGGGGGGACTAGCGGCTACAATGAGCAGTTCTTC.

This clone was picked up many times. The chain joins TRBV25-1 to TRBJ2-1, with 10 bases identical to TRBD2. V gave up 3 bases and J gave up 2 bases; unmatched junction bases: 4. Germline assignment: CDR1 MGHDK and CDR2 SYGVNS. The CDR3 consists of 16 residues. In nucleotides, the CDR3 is TGTGCCAGCAGTGATCGGCTAGCGGGAGCCTACAATGAGCAGTTCTTC. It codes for CASSDRLAGAYNEQFF. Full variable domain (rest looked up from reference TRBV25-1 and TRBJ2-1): EADIYQTPRYLVIGTGKKITLECSQTMGHDKMYWYQQDPGMELHLIHYSYGVNSTEKGDLSSESTVSRIRTEHFPLTLESARPSHTSQYLCASSDRLAGAYNEQFFGPGTRLTVL.

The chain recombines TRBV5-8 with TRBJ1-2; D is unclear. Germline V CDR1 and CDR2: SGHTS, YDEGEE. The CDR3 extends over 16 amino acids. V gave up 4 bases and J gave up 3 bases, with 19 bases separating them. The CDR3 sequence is CASSPRIVSGDYGYTF. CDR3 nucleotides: TGTGCCAGCAGCCCGCGTATTGTGTCGGGTGACTATGGCTACACCTTC.

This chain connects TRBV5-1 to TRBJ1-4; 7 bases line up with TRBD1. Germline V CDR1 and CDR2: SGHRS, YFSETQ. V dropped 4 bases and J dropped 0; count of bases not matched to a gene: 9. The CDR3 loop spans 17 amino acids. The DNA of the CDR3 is TGCGCCAGCAGCCAAAGCAGGGGGTCGTCAACTAATGAAAAACTGTTTTTT. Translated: CASSQSRGSSTNEKLFF.

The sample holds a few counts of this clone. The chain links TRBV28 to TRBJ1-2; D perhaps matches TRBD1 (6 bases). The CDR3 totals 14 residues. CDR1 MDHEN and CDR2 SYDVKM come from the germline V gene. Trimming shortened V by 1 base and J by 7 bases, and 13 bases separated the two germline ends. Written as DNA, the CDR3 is TGTGCCAGCAGTTTATTAGGGGGGCTGGGTGGCTACACCTTC. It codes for CASSLLGGLGGYTF.